A selection of T cell receptor beta chains follows, all from one sample in a study of monozygotic twins with inflammatory bowel disease. From the 5' RACE reads, TCRdb lists one entry per CDR3 protein and no DNA. The ten most abundant clones cover 1% to 1.5% of a sample with over 120,000 distinct CDR3 sequences. The sample consisted of blood. Every receptor here comes from a human donor with ulcerative colitis or Crohn's disease, or a healthy co-twin of an affected twin (not recorded which). Both conserved end residues are part of each CDR3.

V,J,CDR3
TRBV20-1,TRBJ1-1,CSAGGFYQGTEAFF
TRBV5-6,TRBJ2-5,CASSSIKTSGTETQYF
TRBV5-1,TRBJ2-7,CASSYWTSGRGIDEQYF
TRBV4-2,TRBJ1-2,CASTSHSQTYGYTF
TRBV13,TRBJ1-1,CASSLGAGQFEAFF
TRBV9,TRBJ2-1,CASSVIGSSGRWNEQFF
TRBV20-1,TRBJ1-1,CSAKRGSFMNTEAFF
TRBV5-6,TRBJ2-1,CASSLAPWISYNEQFF
TRBV20-1,TRBJ1-1,CSARSGTSPEAFF
TRBV18,TRBJ1-5,CASSPERPGNQPQHF
TRBV7-6,TRBJ2-1,CASSAGTGLSYNEQFF
TRBV28,TRBJ2-1,CASSIGGLAGGGEQFF
TRBV28,TRBJ2-3,CASSLGQGAADTQYF
TRBV19,TRBJ2-1,CASKGLTVGNEQFF
TRBV4-3,TRBJ1-1,CASSRVDGVCTEAFF
TRBV7-2,TRBJ1-5,CASSFDRALNQPQHF
TRBV7-2,TRBJ2-4,CASSLGSGTQNIQYF
TRBV7-8,TRBJ1-2,CASSLDRDVAYGYTF
TRBV5-4,TRBJ2-2,CASSFWGRGELFF
TRBV12-3/TRBV12-4,TRBJ1-5,CASSQWGGNQPQHF
TRBV15,TRBJ2-7,CATSRDRGRGYEQYF
TRBV19,TRBJ1-3,CASSTRGHPGNTIYF
TRBV20-1,TRBJ2-7,CSAPWRGSYEQYF
TRBV6-1,TRBJ2-7,CASSLYGGISYEQYF
TRBV19,TRBJ2-5,CASSIMDTPGETQYF
TRBV6-2/TRBV6-3,TRBJ2-1,CASSYSSPTSVKFF
TRBV10-3,TRBJ2-2,CAIKSEANTGELFF
TRBV7-9,TRBJ1-2,CASSLEAAGSNYGYTF
TRBV5-1,TRBJ2-5,CASSFYGSGGETQYF
TRBV5-1,TRBJ2-5,CASSPRLAGSEETQYF
TRBV10-2,TRBJ1-5,CASRGRGVLNQPQHF
TRBV7-2,TRBJ1-5,CASSWTGEQPQHF
TRBV7-9,TRBJ2-1,CASSEAWSLKIGWGQFF
TRBV27,TRBJ1-6,CASSPQGSSYNSPLHF
TRBV5-6,TRBJ2-7,CASSLGRSSYKQYF
TRBV24-1,TRBJ1-2,CATSAPTDANYGYTF
TRBV12-3/TRBV12-4,TRBJ1-2,CASSLIQEYGYTF
TRBV11-1,TRBJ2-2,CASRNTGELFF
TRBV6-1,TRBJ1-5,CASRPGQGSINQPQHF
TRBV20-1,TRBJ2-1,CSASLLHRGPLNNEQFF
TRBV13,TRBJ1-1,CASSRTTEAFF
TRBV23-1,TRBJ1-5,CASSPPDRGNQPQHF
TRBV5-1,TRBJ1-3,CASRPISGNTIYF
TRBV5-6,TRBJ2-1,CASSLPTSGLNDNEQFF
TRBV7-6,TRBJ1-2,CASSLVEGQGQGGYTF
TRBV19,TRBJ2-7,CASSRQSSYEQYF